This T cell receptor (beta chain) comes out of a study of blood T cell repertoires in COVID-19. Study background: Donors in the United States, Italy and Spain gave samples during acute or convalescent COVID-19. Sample material is recorded as cDNA or gDNA derived from T cells, B-cell-depleted T cells, or PBMCs.

Original handling: Nucleated cell counts were estimated from reference gene primer amplification. Some clones are missing from TCRdb's copy, which holds only in-frame ones; the method was immunoSEQ multiplex PCR. Clone size and V and J calls were adopted from that table, with D and trimming inferred from the DNA. The table has tens of thousands of clones, around 69% seen once. This CDR3 region has 15 residues. The germline V gene has CDR1 LNHDA and CDR2 SQIVND (reference sequence). After removal of 3 bases from V and 7 bases from J, the junction contained 6 bases not matched to a gene. This clone was observed a handful of times.

V is TRBV19 and J is TRBJ1-4, with 9 bases matching TRBD1. This sequence was found in a man in his sixties or seventies with active or convalescent COVID-19. Source material: peripheral blood. The CDR3 is CASSIMGQGAEKLFF. The CDR3 DNA reads TGTGCCAGTAGTATCATGGGACAGGGAGCTGAAAAACTGTTTTTT.